The entry below describes one TCR beta chain. The antigen is unknown. This record comes from a study of T-cell reconstitution after alpha-beta-depleted transplantation in children. Points from the study as a whole: Recipient T cells and thymic progenitors that survived were the source of the high TCRbeta diversity seen at day 60 in some patients. Several hundred expanded graft clones reportedly supplied alpha-beta T cells about two months after transplant. The authors attributed T-cell counts and diversity one year after transplant mostly to newly produced T cells.

The CDR3 extends over 18 amino acids. Germline values: CDR1 SGHRS, CDR2 YFSETQ. The V gene lost 0 bases and the J gene lost 1 base, with 14 bases spanning the gap. The authors prepared the TCRbeta library with unique molecular identifiers. One entry per CDR3 protein, called by TCRdb with MiXCR from the PCR reads. The top ten hold 0.75% to 0.85% of the sample, which has 600,000 to 700,000 distinct CDR3 sequences, over 10% seen once. This chain links TRBV5-1 with TRBJ2-6; D uncertain. The sequencing here drew on PBMCs, taken before TCRalphabeta/CD19-depleted stem cell transplant. The source is a girl aged 2-10 years with congenital amegakaryocytic thrombocytopenia, due to receive a stem cell transplant. The CDR3 loop reads CASSLVAVALSGANVLTF. In DNA, the CDR3 is TGCGCCAGCAGCTTGGTCGCGGTGGCCTTGTCTGGGGCCAACGTCCTGACTTTC. Using reference TRBV5-1 and TRBJ2-6 for the parts outside the CDR3, the full variable domain is KAGVTQTPRYLIKTRGQQVTLSCSPISGHRSVSWYQQTPGQGLQFLFEYFSETQRNKGNFPGRFSGRQFSNSRSEMNVSTLELGDSALYLCASSLVAVALSGANVLTFGAGSRLTVL.